Following are 22 T cell receptor beta chains from one sample sequenced in a study of naive and memory T cell subsets. An oligonucleotide containing a UMI was ligated to the 3' end of TCR cDNA. Ligated cDNA underwent four rounds of PCR with nested alpha and beta constant region primers and SP2. TCRdb re-called the 5' RACE reads through MiXCR, storing one row per CDR3 protein. In the table there are tens of thousands of distinct CDR3 sequences, roughly a sixth of which are singletons. The receptors originated from a female donor in good health.

The table lists this clonotype with a few counts. This chain links TRBV7-2 with TRBJ2-7; no clear D. The CDR3 runs to 15 residues. V was cut by 1 base and J by 11 bases, with 21 bases left in between. Germline lookup yields CDR1 SGHTA and CDR2 FQGNSA. Written as DNA, the CDR3 is TGTGCCAGCAGCTTAGAGCGAGGACCACAGTACCGGGAGTACTTC. Encoded protein: CASSLERGPQYREYF.

This clonotype was seen more than once but under ten times. The chain recombines TRBV29-1 with TRBJ2-2; perhaps TRBD1 as D (6 bases). The V gene's germline CDR1 is SQVTM and CDR2 ANQGSEA. V was shortened by 6 bases and J by 4 bases, with 15 bases between the two germline ends. The CDR3 totals 14 residues. In DNA form, the CDR3 reads TGCAGCGTAAACAGGGAAGTCGGCACCGGGGAGCTGTTTTTT. This encodes CSVNREVGTGELFF.

Only a few counts were recorded for this clonotype. This chain links TRBV6-6 with TRBJ2-6, with D tentatively TRBD2 (5 bases). The CDR3 spans 15 residues. Trimming stripped 7 bases from V and 0 bases from J, with 10 bases between. Germline values: CDR1 MNHNY, CDR2 SVGAGI (reference sequence). CDR3 DNA: TGTGCCAGCATCAATGAGGGCTCTGGGGCCAACGTCCTGACTTTC. Protein sequence: CASINEGSGANVLTF.

By share, this clonotype ranks as medium-sized. The V and J genes are TRBV29-1 and TRBJ2-1; 7 bases line up with TRBD1. V shed 6 bases, J shed 8 bases, and the junction held 10 bases outside the gene matches. Germline loops: CDR1 SQVTM, CDR2 ANQGSEA. The CDR3 sequence is 13 residues long. The CDR3: CSVAGGMLDEQFF. As DNA, the CDR3 is TGCAGCGTGGCAGGGGGAATGTTGGATGAGCAGTTCTTC.

The chain uses TRBV6-5 and TRBJ2-1; D tentatively fits TRBD1 or TRBD2 (5 bases each). The length of the CDR3 is 14 residues. The germline V and J ends were trimmed by 5 bases and 6 bases, with 14 bases remaining between them. CDR1 is MNHEY, CDR2 SVGAGI, per germline. The CDR3 region is CASSPPAGGNEQFF. The CDR3, as DNA: TGTGCCAGCAGTCCCCCCGCTGGGGGCAATGAGCAGTTCTTC.

This clonotype has a handful of counts. The rearrangement uses TRBV27 and TRBJ1-4, with a weak D call TRBD1 (5 bases). Trimming pared 2 bases from V and 8 bases from J, leaving 12 bases between. The CDR3 extends over 14 amino acids. CDR1 and CDR2 from the germline V gene are MNHEY and SMNVEV (reference sequence). The CDR3 DNA is TGTGCCAGCAGTTTAGCAGGGTTAGGCGAAAAACTGTTTTTT. Amino acid sequence: CASSLAGLGEKLFF.

The rearrangement uses TRBV18 and TRBJ2-7, with 7 bases fitting TRBD1. The germline CDR1 and CDR2 sequences are KGHSH and LQKENI. The CDR3 totals 15 residues. V was clipped by 3 bases and J by 3 bases; unmatched bases: 8. CDR3 sequence reads: CASSPQGQANYEQYF. The CDR3, as DNA: TGTGCCAGCTCACCGCAAGGACAGGCGAACTACGAGCAGTACTTC.

The chain is built from TRBV19 and TRBJ1-5; no clear D gene. Trimming removed 1 base from V and 7 bases from J, with 5 bases in between. In germline, CDR1 is LNHDA, CDR2 SQIVND (reference sequence). This CDR3 spans 12 amino acids. The CDR3 region has the DNA TGTGCCAGTAGTATAGCCGGACAGCCCCAGCATTTT. Residues: CASSIAGQPQHF.

The V gene is TRBV20-1, the J gene TRBJ2-7; TRBD2 aligns across 13 bases. The trim removed 6 bases at V and 1 base at J, leaving 6 bases unmatched. From germline, CDR1 is DFQATT and CDR2 SNEGSKA (reference sequence). The CDR3 is 15 residues long. The CDR3 sequence is CSAPILAGGSYEQYF. The CDR3 nucleotides are TGCAGTGCCCCCATACTAGCGGGGGGGTCCTACGAGCAGTACTTC.

Ten or more counts support this clonotype. The chain joins TRBV20-1 to TRBJ1-5; perhaps TRBD1 as D (5 bases). Germline lookup yields CDR1 DFQATT and CDR2 SNEGSKA (reference sequence). The CDR3 is 18 residues long. Trimming cost V 2 bases and J 0 bases, with 20 bases left between them. CDR3 loop: CSARPLYADSSSNQPQHF. In nucleotides, the CDR3 is TGCAGTGCTAGACCCCTATACGCTGACAGTTCTAGCAATCAGCCCCAGCATTTT.

By frequency in the sample, this clonotype is medium-sized. The rearrangement links TRBV12-3 or TRBV12-4 to TRBJ2-7, with 7 bases identical to TRBD1. The CDR3 totals 13 residues. The ends lost 6 bases at V and 2 bases at J; junction bases unmatched: 4. CDR3 nucleotide sequence: TGTGCCAGCAGGCCGACAGGGACCTACGAGCAGTACTTC. Its protein product is CASRPTGTYEQYF.

This chain joins TRBV18 and TRBJ2-3, with a weak D call TRBD1 (6 bases). V was cut by 3 bases and J by 7 bases, with 17 bases left in between. The CDR3 covers 15 residues. CDR1 and CDR2 from the germline V gene are KGHSH and LQKENI. The CDR3 sequence: CASSPGHTNMNTQYF. The CDR3 DNA reads TGTGCCAGCTCACCGGGACACACTAATATGAATACGCAGTATTTT.

This clonotype was detected many times. The chain carries TRBV7-9 and TRBJ2-3; weak D call: TRBD1 (6 bases). The CDR3 contains 20 residues. The germline gives CDR1 SEHNR, CDR2 FQNEAQ (reference sequence). V was cut by 4 bases and J by 3 bases, with 29 bases left in between. The CDR3 bases are TGTGCCAGCAGCTCTCTAGGCCAGGCTACGGCAGCGAGGGGGACAGATACGCAGTATTTT. Translation: CASSSLGQATAARGTDTQYF. The variable domain in full, completed from reference TRBV7-9 and TRBJ2-3, reads DTGVSQNPRHKITKRGQNVTFRCDPISEHNRLYWYRQTLGQGPEFLTYFQNEAQLEKSRLLSDRFSAERPKGSFSTLEIQRTEQGDSAMYLCASSSLGQATAARGTDTQYFGPGTRLTVL.

This chain joins TRBV12-3 or TRBV12-4 and TRBJ1-1; the D gene is possibly TRBD1 (5 bases). Trimming pared 6 bases from V and 3 bases from J, leaving 14 bases between. The CDR3 is 14 residues long. Here the CDR3 DNA reads TGTGCCAGCAGACGGGTCGAAGGGGACACTGAAGCTTTCTTT. Protein: CASRRVEGDTEAFF.

This clonotype appeared many times. V usage is TRBV19 and J usage is TRBJ2-7, with no clear D. Germline V CDR1 and CDR2: LNHDA, SQIVND (reference sequence). CDR3 length equals 14 residues. V was trimmed by 5 bases and J by 5 bases, leaving 16 bases between them. The CDR3 region is CASSERVRLDEQYF. The CDR3 DNA follows: TGTGCCAGTAGTGAAAGGGTACGGTTGGACGAGCAGTACTTC.

In its sample, this clonotype ranks as medium-sized. This chain uses TRBV11-2 with TRBJ2-7; 9 positions agree with TRBD1. V shed 5 bases and J 3 bases; nucleotides not matched to a gene: 8. Germline V gives CDR1 SGHAT, CDR2 FQNNGV. The CDR3 length is 15 residues. The CDR3: CASSVRDRVNYEQYF. CDR3 nucleotides: TGTGCCAGCAGCGTCCGGGACAGGGTCAACTACGAGCAGTACTTC.

By share, this clonotype counts as medium-sized (0.01 to 0.1%). The chain recombines TRBV20-1 with TRBJ2-7; D perhaps matches TRBD1 (6 bases). The CDR3 loop spans 12 amino acids. V was pared by 3 bases and J by 4 bases, with 10 bases between. Germline V gene data show CDR1 as DFQATT and CDR2 as SNEGSKA (reference sequence). CDR3 in DNA: TGCAGTGCTAGGACAACAGGGTACGAGCAGTACTTC. It encodes CSARTTGYEQYF.

Concerning this clonotype: This may arise from a read error, as a much more abundant clone is one base away. The chain couples TRBV29-1 to TRBJ2-2; 8 bases align to TRBD2. CDR1 SQVTM and CDR2 ANQGSEA come from the germline V gene. The V and J ends lost 4 bases and 6 bases, in that order; junction bases with no gene match: 10. The CDR3 runs 15 residues. For the CDR3, the DNA is TGCAGCGTTGTAGATCCGGGGGGGCTCGCCGGGGAGCTGTTTTTT. Translating gives CSVVDPGGLAGELFF.

V gene TRBV21-1 combines with J gene TRBJ2-7; the table's TRBD1 call for D was not verified on the DNA. TRBV21-1 is noted as a pseudogene. The CDR3 is 12 residues long. CDR3 sequence reads: CASSKDGWPPYF. The CDR3 bases are TGTGCCAGCAGCAAAGACGGGTGGCCCCCGTACTTC.

The V and J genes are TRBV5-1 and TRBJ1-6; 8 nucleotides align to TRBD1. Germline-derived CDR1 and CDR2 are SGHRS and YFSETQ. There are 14 residues in the CDR3. The trim removed 2 bases at V and 9 bases at J, leaving 4 bases unmatched. As DNA, the CDR3 is TGCGCCAGCAGCTTCCAGGGGGCGAGTTCACCCCTCCACTTT. The encoded protein is CASSFQGASSPLHF.

The rearrangement links TRBV6-5 to TRBJ2-1; TRBD2 matches 9 bases. Germline CDR1 MNHEY, CDR2 SVGAGI. After removal of 0 bases from V and 4 bases from J, the junction contained 7 bases not matched to a gene. CDR3 length equals 17 residues. CDR3 in amino acids: CASSYSPLAGSYNEQFF. The CDR3 nucleotides read TGTGCCAGCAGTTACTCGCCCCTAGCGGGGAGTTACAATGAGCAGTTCTTC.

The chain employs TRBV6-5 and TRBJ1-5; D gene uncertain. The germline V gene has CDR1 MNHEY and CDR2 SVGAGI. The CDR3 length is 15 residues. V was pared by 4 bases and J by 0 bases, with 10 bases between. This CDR3 reads CASSSFPYSNQPQHF. The DNA of the CDR3 is TGTGCCAGCAGTTCGTTCCCGTATAGCAATCAGCCCCAGCATTTT.